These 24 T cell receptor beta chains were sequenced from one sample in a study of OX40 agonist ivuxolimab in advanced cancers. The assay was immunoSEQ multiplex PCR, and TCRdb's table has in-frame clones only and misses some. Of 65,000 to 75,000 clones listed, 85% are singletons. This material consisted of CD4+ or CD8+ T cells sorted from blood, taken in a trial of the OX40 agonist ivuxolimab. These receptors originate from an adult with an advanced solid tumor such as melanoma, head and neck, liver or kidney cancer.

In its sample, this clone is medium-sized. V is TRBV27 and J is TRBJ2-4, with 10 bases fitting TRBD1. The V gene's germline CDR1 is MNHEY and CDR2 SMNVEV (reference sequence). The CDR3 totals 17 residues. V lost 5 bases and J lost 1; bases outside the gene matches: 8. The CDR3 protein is CASSEKPGQGAKNIQYF. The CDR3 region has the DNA TGTGCCAGCAGTGAAAAACCGGGACAGGGGGCCAAAAACATTCAGTACTTC.

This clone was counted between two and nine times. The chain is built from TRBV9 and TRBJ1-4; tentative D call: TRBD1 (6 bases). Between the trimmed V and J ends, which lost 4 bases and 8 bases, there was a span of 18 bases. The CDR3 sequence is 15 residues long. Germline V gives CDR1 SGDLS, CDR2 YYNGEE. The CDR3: CASSTSGGRTEKLFF. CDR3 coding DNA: TGTGCCAGCAGCACCTCCGGGGGCCGGACGGAAAAACTGTTTTTT. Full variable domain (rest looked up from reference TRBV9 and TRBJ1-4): DSGVTQTPKHLITATGQRVTLRCSPRSGDLSVYWYQQSLDQGLQFLIQYYNGEERAKGNILERFSAQQFPDLHSELNLSSLELGDSALYFCASSTSGGRTEKLFFGSGTQLSVL.

The CDR3, as DNA: TGCGCCAGCAGCTTGCTTAGAAACACCGGGGAGCTGTTTTTT. This translates into CASSLLRNTGELFF. The chain has TRBV5-1 and TRBJ2-2; D not certain. The V gene lost 1 base and the J gene lost 2 bases, with 6 bases spanning the gap. Germline CDR1 is SGHRS and CDR2 is YFSETQ. The CDR3 runs 14 residues.

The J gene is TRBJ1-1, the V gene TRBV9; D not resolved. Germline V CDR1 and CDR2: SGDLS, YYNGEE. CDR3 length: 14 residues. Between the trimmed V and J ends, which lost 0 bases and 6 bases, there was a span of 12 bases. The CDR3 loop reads CASSVGIGVSEAFF. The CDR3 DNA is TGTGCCAGCAGCGTAGGAATTGGGGTCTCTGAAGCTTTCTTT. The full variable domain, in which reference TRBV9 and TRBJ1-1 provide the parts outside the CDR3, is DSGVTQTPKHLITATGQRVTLRCSPRSGDLSVYWYQQSLDQGLQFLIQYYNGEERAKGNILERFSAQQFPDLHSELNLSSLELGDSALYFCASSVGIGVSEAFFGQGTRLTVV.

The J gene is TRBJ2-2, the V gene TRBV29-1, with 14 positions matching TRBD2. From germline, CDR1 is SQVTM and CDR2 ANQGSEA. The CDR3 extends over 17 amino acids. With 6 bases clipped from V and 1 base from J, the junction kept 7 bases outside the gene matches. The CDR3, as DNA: TGCAGCGTGACGGGACTAGCGGGGGCCCTGAACACCGGGGAGCTGTTTTTT. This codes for CSVTGLAGALNTGELFF.

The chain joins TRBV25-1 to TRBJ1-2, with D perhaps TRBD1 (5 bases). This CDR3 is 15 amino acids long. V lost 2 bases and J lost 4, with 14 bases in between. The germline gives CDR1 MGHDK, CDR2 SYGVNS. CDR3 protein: CASSEPGTTLYGYTF. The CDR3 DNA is TGTGCCAGCAGTGAACCCGGGACCACCCTCTATGGCTACACCTTC.

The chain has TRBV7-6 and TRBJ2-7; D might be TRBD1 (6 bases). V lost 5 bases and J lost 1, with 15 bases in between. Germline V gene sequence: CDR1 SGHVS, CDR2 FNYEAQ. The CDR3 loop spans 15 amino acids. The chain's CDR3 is CASSNPGRGSYEQYF. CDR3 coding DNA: TGTGCCAGCAGCAATCCGGGAAGGGGGTCCTACGAGCAGTACTTC.

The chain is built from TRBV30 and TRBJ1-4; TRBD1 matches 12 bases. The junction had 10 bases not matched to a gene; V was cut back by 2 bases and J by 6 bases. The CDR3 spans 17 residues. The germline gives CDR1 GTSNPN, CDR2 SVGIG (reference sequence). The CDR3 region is CAWSFVGQGAIDEKLFF. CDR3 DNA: TGTGCCTGGAGTTTTGTGGGACAGGGGGCCATAGATGAAAAACTGTTTTTT.

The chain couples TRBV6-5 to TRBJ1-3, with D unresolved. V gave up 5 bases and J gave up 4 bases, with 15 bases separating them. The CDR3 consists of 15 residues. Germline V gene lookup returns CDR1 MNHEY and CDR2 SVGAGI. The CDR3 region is CASSRFDKGGNTIYF. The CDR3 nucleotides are TGTGCCAGCAGTAGGTTCGACAAGGGAGGAAACACCATATATTTT.

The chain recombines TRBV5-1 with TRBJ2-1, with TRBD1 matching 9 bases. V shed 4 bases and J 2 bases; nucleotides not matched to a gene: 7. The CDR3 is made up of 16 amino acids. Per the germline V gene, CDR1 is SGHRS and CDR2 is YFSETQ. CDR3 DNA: TGCGCCAGCAGCGGAGGGACAGGGCGACCCTACAATGAGCAGTTCTTC. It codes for CASSGGTGRPYNEQFF.

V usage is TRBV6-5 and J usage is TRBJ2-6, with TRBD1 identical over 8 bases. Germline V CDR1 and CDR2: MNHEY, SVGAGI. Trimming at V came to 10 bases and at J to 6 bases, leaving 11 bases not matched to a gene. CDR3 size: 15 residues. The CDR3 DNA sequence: TGTGCCACTGCGACAGGGGCCCTAGTGGCCAACGTCCTGACTTTC. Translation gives CATATGALVANVLTF.

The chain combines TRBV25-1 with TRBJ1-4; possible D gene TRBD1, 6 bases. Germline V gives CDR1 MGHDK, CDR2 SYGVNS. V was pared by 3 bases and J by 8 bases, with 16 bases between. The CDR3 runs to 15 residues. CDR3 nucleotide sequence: TGTGCCAGCAGTGACCCGGGCCAGGGGCTAGAAAAACTGTTTTTT. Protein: CASSDPGQGLEKLFF. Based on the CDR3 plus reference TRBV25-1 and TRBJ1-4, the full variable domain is EADIYQTPRYLVIGTGKKITLECSQTMGHDKMYWYQQDPGMELHLIHYSYGVNSTEKGDLSSESTVSRIRTEHFPLTLESARPSHTSQYLCASSDPGQGLEKLFFGSGTQLSVL.

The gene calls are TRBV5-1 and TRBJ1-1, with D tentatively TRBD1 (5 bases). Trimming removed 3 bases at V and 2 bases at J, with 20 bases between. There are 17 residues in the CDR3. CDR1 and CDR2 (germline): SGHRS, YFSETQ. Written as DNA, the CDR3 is TGCGCCAGCAGCTCGACAGTTTCCACCACGGTAAACACTGAAGCTTTCTTT. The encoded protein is CASSSTVSTTVNTEAFF.

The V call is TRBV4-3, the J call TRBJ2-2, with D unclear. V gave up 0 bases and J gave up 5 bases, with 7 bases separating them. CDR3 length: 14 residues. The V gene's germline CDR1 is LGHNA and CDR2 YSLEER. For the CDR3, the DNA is TGCGCCAGCAGCCAAGACAGCGTTACCGGGGAGCTGTTTTTT. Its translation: CASSQDSVTGELFF.

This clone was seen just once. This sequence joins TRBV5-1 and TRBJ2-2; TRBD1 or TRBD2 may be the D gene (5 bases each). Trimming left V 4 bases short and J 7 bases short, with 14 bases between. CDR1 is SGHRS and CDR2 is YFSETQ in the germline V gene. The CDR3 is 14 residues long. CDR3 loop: CASSPGTLGGELFF. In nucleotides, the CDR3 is TGCGCCAGCAGCCCCGGGACCCTAGGCGGGGAGCTGTTTTTT.

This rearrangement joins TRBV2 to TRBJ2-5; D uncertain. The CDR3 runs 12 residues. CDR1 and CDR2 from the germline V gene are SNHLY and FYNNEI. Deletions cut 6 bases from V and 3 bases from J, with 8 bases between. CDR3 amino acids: CASSLSKETQYF. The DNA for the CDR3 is TGTGCCAGCAGCCTATCTAAAGAGACCCAGTACTTC.

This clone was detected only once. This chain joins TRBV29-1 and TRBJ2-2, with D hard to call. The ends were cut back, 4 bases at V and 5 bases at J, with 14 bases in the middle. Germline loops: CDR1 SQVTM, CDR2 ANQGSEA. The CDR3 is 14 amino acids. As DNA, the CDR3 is TGCAGCGTTGTTCTCTCTCTAGTTACCGGGGAGCTGTTTTTT. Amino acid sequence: CSVVLSLVTGELFF.

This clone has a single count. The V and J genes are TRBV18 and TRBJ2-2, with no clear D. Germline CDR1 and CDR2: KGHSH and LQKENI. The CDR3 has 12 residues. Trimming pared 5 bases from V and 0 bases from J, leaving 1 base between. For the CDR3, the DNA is TGTGCCAGCTCAACGAACACCGGGGAGCTGTTTTTT. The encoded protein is CASSTNTGELFF. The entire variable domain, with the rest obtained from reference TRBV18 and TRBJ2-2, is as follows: NAGVMQNPRHLVRRRGQEARLRCSPMKGHSHVYWYRQLPEEGLKFMVYLQKENIIDESGMPKERFSAEFPKEGPSILRIQQVVRGDSAAYFCASSTNTGELFFGEGSRLTVL.

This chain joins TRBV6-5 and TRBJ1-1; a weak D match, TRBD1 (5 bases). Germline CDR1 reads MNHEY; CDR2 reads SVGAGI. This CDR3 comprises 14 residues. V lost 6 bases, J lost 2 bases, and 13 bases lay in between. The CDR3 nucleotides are TGTGCCAGCAGGGCCGGGACTGGAAACACTGAAGCTTTCTTT. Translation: CASRAGTGNTEAFF.

The CDR3 loop reads CASSAGRGAQHF. DNA of the CDR3: TGTGCCAGCAGCGCTGGACGGGGAGCCCAGCATTTT. The chain joins TRBV6-5 to TRBJ1-5; D is ambiguous. Trimming took 6 bases from V and 11 from J, leaving 14 bases between them. The CDR3 loop spans 12 amino acids. Germline CDR1 is MNHEY and CDR2 is SVGAGI.

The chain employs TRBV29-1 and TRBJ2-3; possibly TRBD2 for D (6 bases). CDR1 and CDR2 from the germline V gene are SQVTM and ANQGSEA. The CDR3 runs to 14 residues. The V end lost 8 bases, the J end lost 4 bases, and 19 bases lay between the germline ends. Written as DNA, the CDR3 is TGCAGCCTTCGACGGGGGAGCCGCCCAGATACGCAGTATTTT. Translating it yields CSLRRGSRPDTQYF.

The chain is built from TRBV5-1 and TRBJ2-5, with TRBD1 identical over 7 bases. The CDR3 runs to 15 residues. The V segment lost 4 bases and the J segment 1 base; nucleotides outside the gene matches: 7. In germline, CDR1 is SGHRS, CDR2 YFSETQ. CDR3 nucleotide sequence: TGCGCCAGCAGCCTACAGACAGGGAGCCAAGAGACCCAGTACTTC. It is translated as CASSLQTGSQETQYF. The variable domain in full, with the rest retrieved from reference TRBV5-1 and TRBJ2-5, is KAGVTQTPRYLIKTRGQQVTLSCSPISGHRSVSWYQQTPGQGLQFLFEYFSETQRNKGNFPGRFSGRQFSNSRSEMNVSTLELGDSALYLCASSLQTGSQETQYFGPGTRLLVL.

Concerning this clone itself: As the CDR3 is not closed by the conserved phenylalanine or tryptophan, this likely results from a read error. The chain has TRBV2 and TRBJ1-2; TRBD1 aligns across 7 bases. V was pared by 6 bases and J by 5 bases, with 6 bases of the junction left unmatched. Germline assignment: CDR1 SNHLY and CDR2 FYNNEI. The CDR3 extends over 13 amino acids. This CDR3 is CASRRDSFYGYTL. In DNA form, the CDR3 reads TGTGCCAGCAGGCGGGACAGTTTTTATGGCTACACCCTC.

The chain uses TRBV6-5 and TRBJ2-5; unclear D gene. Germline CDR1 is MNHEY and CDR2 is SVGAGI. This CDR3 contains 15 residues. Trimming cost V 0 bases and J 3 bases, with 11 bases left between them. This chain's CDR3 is CASSYSSYPEETQYF. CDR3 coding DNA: TGTGCCAGCAGTTACTCGAGCTATCCAGAAGAGACCCAGTACTTC.